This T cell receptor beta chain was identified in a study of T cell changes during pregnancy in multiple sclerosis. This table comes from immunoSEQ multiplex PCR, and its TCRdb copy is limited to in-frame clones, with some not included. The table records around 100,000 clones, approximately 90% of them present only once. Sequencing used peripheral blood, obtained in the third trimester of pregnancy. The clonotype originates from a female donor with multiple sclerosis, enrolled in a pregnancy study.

The CDR3 sequence: CSADRTYEQYF. CDR3 sequence (DNA): TGCAGTGCAGACAGAACCTACGAGCAGTACTTC. The V call is TRBV20-1, the J call TRBJ2-7; D may be TRBD1 (5 bases). Germline CDR1 DFQATT, CDR2 SNEGSKA (reference sequence). CDR3 size: 11 residues. V shed 6 bases and J shed 2 bases, with 8 bases lying between them.